This T cell receptor (beta chain) was documented in a study of molecular identifiers for immune sequencing clone quantification. Study-wide findings and caveats: Beyond 20 RNA copies, clones held over 99% of effector molecules, compared with under 1% in naive cells.

Turning to this clonotype: What it binds is not known.

When naive CD8 T cells were sorted, they were gated as CD8+CD4-CCR7+CD45RA+. TCRdb fed the PCR reads into MiXCR, producing one record per CDR3 protein. The sample lists about half a million distinct CDR3 sequences; over 20% were seen once. The TCR was taken from a human donor in good health. Some libraries in this study had Jurkat cell RNA spiked in. Input material: naive CD8+ T cells from blood, with Jurkat cell RNA spiked in. Subset here: FACS-sorted CD8+CD4-CCR7+CD45RA+ naive T cells.

CDR3 amino acids: CASTWGGEETQYF. The DNA for the CDR3 is TGTGCCAGCACCTGGGGGGGCGAGGAGACCCAGTACTTC. V gene TRBV12-3 or TRBV12-4 combines with J gene TRBJ2-5; tentative D call: TRBD2 (7 bases). This CDR3 comprises 13 residues. V gave up 7 bases and J gave up 5 bases, with 14 bases separating them.